The clone carrying this TCR beta chain showed up just a few times. Its antigen is as yet unknown. In TCRdb, the 5' RACE reads were re-called with MiXCR into one record per CDR3 protein. The table lists some 600,000 distinct CDR3 sequences, 9% to 15% of them singletons. This sample was included in a study of T cells after yellow fever vaccination. Notes on the study in general: The booster saw the reappearance of most primary-vaccination clones (roughly 96% CD4, 80% to 90% CD8).

This CDR3 has 16 amino acids. CDR1 is LGHNA and CDR2 is YNFKEQ in the germline V gene. The ends were cut back, 2 bases at V and 3 bases at J, with 16 bases in the middle. Sequenced here: PBMCs, sampled on the day of the yellow fever booster vaccination. The clonotype originates from a young man who received the YFV17D yellow fever vaccine. The J gene is TRBJ2-5, the V gene TRBV4-2, with TRBD1 as a possible D gene (6 bases). The CDR3 sequence: CASSQTIRDIKETQYF. The CDR3 DNA follows: TGTGCCAGCAGCCAAACTATCCGGGACATTAAAGAGACCCAGTACTTC.